These 26 T cell receptor beta chains came from one sample sequenced in a study of blood T cells in healthy people across ages. PCR was performed a second time for about 7 to 12 cycles using a sample-barcoded 5' primer and a J-beta primer mix. In TCRdb, the 5' RACE reads were re-called with MiXCR into one record per CDR3 protein. This sample yields 1,300,000 or so distinct CDR3 sequences, of which 59% are seen a single time; under 8.5% belongs to the top ten. Sequenced: blood. These receptors were obtained from a man in his late teens or twenties in good health.

The chain employs TRBV30 and TRBJ1-1; D is perhaps TRBD1 (5 bases). Trimming took 3 bases from V and 7 from J, leaving 9 bases between them. This CDR3 is built from 11 residues. Germline CDR1 GTSNPN, CDR2 SVGIG (reference sequence). CDR3 in DNA: TGTGCCTGGAGCCCCCAGGGTGAAGCTTTCTTT. Translation gives CAWSPQGEAFF. The full variable domain, completed using reference TRBV30 and TRBJ1-1, is SQTIHQWPATLVQPVGSPLSLECTVEGTSNPNLYWYRQAAGRGLQLLFYSVGIGQISSEVPQNLSASRPQDRQFILSSKKLLLSDSGFYLCAWSPQGEAFFGQGTRLTVV.

This clonotype has more than one count but fewer than ten. V gene TRBV7-2 combines with J gene TRBJ2-3, with 12 nucleotides matching TRBD2. Germline lookup yields CDR1 SGHTA and CDR2 FQGNSA. With V trimmed by 6 bases and J by 4 bases, 11 bases remained unmatched. The CDR3 length is 17 residues. CDR3 protein: CASRIPHRLAGADTQYF. The CDR3 coding sequence is TGTGCCAGCAGAATCCCCCACCGACTAGCGGGGGCAGATACGCAGTATTTT.

J is TRBJ2-1 and V is TRBV5-1; 9 positions agree with TRBD2. The CDR3 runs 17 residues. J was trimmed by 3 bases and V by 3 bases; bases with no gene match: 10. Germline CDR1 reads SGHRS; CDR2 reads YFSETQ. For the CDR3, the DNA is TGCGCCAGCAGCTCATACGGACGAGCGGGGGGCTACAATGAGCAGTTCTTC. Protein sequence: CASSSYGRAGGYNEQFF.

This clonotype was found once. The rearrangement joins TRBV9 to TRBJ1-2, with D possibly TRBD1 on 5 matching bases. CDR3 length equals 15 residues. The germline V and J ends were trimmed by 2 bases and 11 bases, with 22 bases remaining between them. CDR1 and CDR2 from the germline V gene are SGDLS and YYNGEE. CDR3 coding DNA: TGTGCCAGCAGCGTTTTATCTGGGGGGATGAGCTGGTACACCTTC. Amino acids: CASSVLSGGMSWYTF.

V gene TRBV5-1 combines with J gene TRBJ1-1; a weak D match, TRBD1 (5 bases). V was clipped by 4 bases and J by 0 bases, with 19 bases between them. The CDR3 contains 17 residues. Per germline, CDR1 SGHRS and CDR2 YFSETQ. The CDR3 bases are TGCGCCAGCAGCGAAAGTTGGGGCCGGAAGATGAACACTGAAGCTTTCTTT. Encoded protein: CASSESWGRKMNTEAFF.

V is TRBV9 and J is TRBJ2-1; D not certain. Trimming removed 3 bases from V and 8 bases from J, with 15 bases in between. The CDR3 is 14 amino acids. Germline lookup yields CDR1 SGDLS and CDR2 YYNGEE. In DNA, the CDR3 is TGTGCCAGCAGCGGACTCCCACGTAAGGATGAGCAGTTCTTC. Amino acid sequence: CASSGLPRKDEQFF.

The rearrangement joins TRBV7-9 to TRBJ2-1; 12 bases align to TRBD2. The CDR3 runs 17 residues. V shed 6 bases, J shed 0 bases, and the junction held 6 bases outside the gene matches. Germline CDR1 SEHNR, CDR2 FQNEAQ (reference sequence). CDR3 bases: TGTGCCAGCAGTAGCGGACTAGCGGGGAACTCCTACAATGAGCAGTTCTTC. Encoded protein: CASSSGLAGNSYNEQFF.

The rearrangement links TRBV9 to TRBJ1-5, with TRBD1 as a possible D gene (5 bases). Trimming pared 0 bases from V and 6 bases from J, leaving 10 bases between. Germline V CDR1 and CDR2: SGDLS, YYNGEE. The CDR3 loop spans 14 amino acids. CDR3 region: CASSVGTNAQPQHF. The CDR3 DNA follows: TGTGCCAGCAGCGTAGGGACAAACGCTCAGCCCCAGCATTTT. The full variable domain, in which reference TRBV9 and TRBJ1-5 provide the parts outside the CDR3, is DSGVTQTPKHLITATGQRVTLRCSPRSGDLSVYWYQQSLDQGLQFLIQYYNGEERAKGNILERFSAQQFPDLHSELNLSSLELGDSALYFCASSVGTNAQPQHFGDGTRLSIL.

Only a few counts were recorded for this clonotype. The chain has TRBV4-1 and TRBJ2-7, with TRBD1 matching over 10 bases. The trim removed 0 bases at V and 7 bases at J, leaving 12 bases unmatched. CDR1 is MGHRA and CDR2 is YSYEKL in the germline V gene. The CDR3 covers 17 residues. DNA of the CDR3: TGCGCCAGCAGCCAAGATCCCCGCGACAGGGGGCCTCGGGAGCAGTACTTC. This codes for CASSQDPRDRGPREQYF.

The J gene is TRBJ1-3, the V gene TRBV5-1; D is undetermined. V lost 4 bases to trimming and J lost 7 bases, with 9 bases between them. Germline V CDR1 and CDR2: SGHRS, YFSETQ. The CDR3 extends over 12 amino acids. The CDR3 loop reads CASSEVRNTIYF. In DNA, the CDR3 is TGCGCCAGCAGCGAGGTCCGTAACACCATATATTTT.

The V gene is TRBV4-3, the J gene TRBJ1-2; D gene unclear. The CDR3 is made up of 16 amino acids. CDR1 LGHNA and CDR2 YSLEER come from the germline V gene. V was pared by 8 bases and J by 4 bases, with 23 bases between. This chain's CDR3 is CASSRLVSGPTYGYTF. The CDR3 DNA reads TGCGCCAGCTCGAGGCTCGTTTCCGGACCGACCTATGGCTACACCTTC.

This clonotype occurred once. One end of the junction does not line up with germline, which may come from a read error. The rearrangement joins TRBV20-1 to TRBJ2-1; 7 bases fit TRBD1. The CDR3 has 16 residues. Germline CDR1 reads DFQATT; CDR2 reads SNEGSKA (reference sequence). The CDR3 reads CSARDSRDSSYNGQFF. In DNA form, the CDR3 reads TGCAGTGCTAGAGATTCCCGGGACAGTTCCTACAATGGGCAGTTCTTC.

This clonotype was seen a few times. The chain is built from TRBV7-9 and TRBJ1-2, with 7 bases that match TRBD1. After removal of 4 bases from V and 1 base from J, the junction contained 6 bases not matched to a gene. Per the germline V gene, CDR1 is SEHNR and CDR2 is FQNEAQ (reference sequence). This CDR3 is 15 amino acids long. The CDR3 loop is CASSSWDSLNYGYTF. Written as DNA, the CDR3 is TGTGCCAGCAGCTCATGGGACAGCCTTAACTATGGCTACACCTTC.

This clonotype was detected a few times. The rearrangement joins TRBV4-2 to TRBJ2-3; possible D gene TRBD2, 6 bases. Germline loops: CDR1 LGHNA, CDR2 YNFKEQ. V was pared by 5 bases and J by 0 bases, with 12 bases between. The CDR3 totals 15 residues. DNA of the CDR3: TGTGCCAGCAGCAACCTAGCGAGTAGCACAGATACGCAGTATTTT. It codes for CASSNLASSTDTQYF.

V gene TRBV21-1 combines with J gene TRBJ2-7; the D call TRBD2 from the table was never checked on the DNA. TRBV21-1 is reported as a pseudogene. The CDR3 covers 15 residues. This CDR3 is CASSKRTSSSYEQYF. CDR3 bases: TGTGCCAGCAGCAAGAGGACTTCGTCCTCCTACGAGCAGTACTTC.

The V call is TRBV12-3 or TRBV12-4, the J call TRBJ1-1; D perhaps matches TRBD1 (5 bases). CDR3 length: 13 amino acids. Trimming stripped 7 bases from V and 5 bases from J, with 14 bases between. The CDR3 nucleotides read TGTGCCAGCATAGGGACGGATACAACTGAAGCTTTCTTT. Translated, it gives CASIGTDTTEAFF.

V usage is TRBV12-3 or TRBV12-4 and J usage is TRBJ2-7; D is perhaps TRBD1 (6 bases). The CDR3 loop spans 16 amino acids. V was trimmed by 4 bases and J by 3 bases, leaving 19 bases between them. The CDR3 protein is CASSSAATGFVYEQYF. The CDR3 DNA is TGTGCCAGCAGTTCCGCCGCGACAGGTTTCGTCTACGAGCAGTACTTC.

This clonotype occurred a few times. The chain recombines TRBV7-2 with TRBJ2-1; 7 bases map to TRBD1. With V trimmed by 8 bases and J by 3 bases, 10 bases remained unmatched. The CDR3 runs 15 residues. Germline V gives CDR1 SGHTA, CDR2 FQGNSA. The CDR3 DNA is TGTGCCAGCGACCCTAGACAGGGCCTCTACAATGAGCAGTTCTTC. Its translation is CASDPRQGLYNEQFF. The entire variable domain, with the rest obtained from reference TRBV7-2 and TRBJ2-1, is as follows: GAGVSQSPSNKVTEKGKDVELRCDPISGHTALYWYRQSLGQGLEFLIYFQGNSAPDKSGLPSDRFSAERTGGSVSTLTIQRTQQEDSAVYLCASDPRQGLYNEQFFGPGTRLTVL.

This clonotype was detected a few times. The chain carries TRBV6-6 and TRBJ2-3; no clear D. The CDR3 spans 13 residues. V was trimmed by 6 bases and J by 6 bases, leaving 13 bases between them. CDR1 and CDR2 from the germline V gene are MNHNY and SVGAGI (reference sequence). CDR3 amino acids: CASSTPPSDTQYF. In DNA form, the CDR3 reads TGTGCCAGCAGCACACCCCCGTCGGATACGCAGTATTTT.

V gene TRBV28 combines with J gene TRBJ1-2, with 8 nucleotides matching TRBD1. The J segment lost 2 bases and the V segment lost 4 bases, leaving 9 bases of the junction unmatched. The germline gives CDR1 MDHEN, CDR2 SYDVKM. The CDR3 spans 16 residues. The DNA of the CDR3 is TGTGCCAGCAGTTATCTGCGGACAGGGATAAACTATGGCTACACCTTC. It encodes CASSYLRTGINYGYTF.

The V and J genes are TRBV20-1 and TRBJ2-7; a weak D match, TRBD2 (5 bases). V was cut by 3 bases and J by 7 bases, with 13 bases left in between. Germline CDR1 DFQATT, CDR2 SNEGSKA (reference sequence). This CDR3 comprises 12 residues. In DNA, the CDR3 is TGCAGTGCTAGGACCCCCTCGGGAGAGCAGTACTTC. Translated: CSARTPSGEQYF.

The chain uses TRBV4-1 and TRBJ2-2; 10 bases agree with TRBD1. In germline, CDR1 is MGHRA, CDR2 YSYEKL. The trim removed 2 bases at V and 8 bases at J, leaving 5 bases unmatched. The CDR3 runs to 15 residues. The CDR3 loop reads CASSQLGTGAGELFF. In DNA, the CDR3 is TGCGCCAGCAGCCAACTGGGGACAGGGGCTGGGGAGCTGTTTTTT.

This clonotype was seen at least ten times. The V call is TRBV10-3, the J call TRBJ2-1; D is possibly TRBD1 (6 bases). Germline V lookup: CDR1 ENHRY, CDR2 SYGVKD. The CDR3 has 16 amino acids. Trimming cost V 0 bases and J 4 bases, with 13 bases left between them. The chain's CDR3 is CAISESGAPRYNEQFF. The CDR3 nucleotides read TGTGCCATCAGTGAGTCGGGGGCCCCCAGGTACAATGAGCAGTTCTTC.

This chain joins TRBV4-1 and TRBJ2-5; 11 bases line up with TRBD1. V shed 1 base, J shed 2 bases, and the junction held 9 bases outside the gene matches. The CDR3 is made up of 18 amino acids. CDR1 and CDR2 (germline): MGHRA, YSYEKL. CDR3 DNA: TGCGCCAGCAGCCAAGGCCCCGGACAGGGGGCTGAGCAAGAGACCCAGTACTTC. Translating gives CASSQGPGQGAEQETQYF.

This chain uses TRBV28 with TRBJ2-1; 11 positions agree with TRBD2. The germline V gene encodes CDR1 MDHEN and CDR2 SYDVKM. J lost 6 bases, V lost 6 bases, and 7 bases had no gene match. The CDR3 runs 15 residues. As DNA, the CDR3 is TGTGCCAGCAGCCTTAGCGGGAGGGGCGTCAATGAGCAGTTCTTC. Translated: CASSLSGRGVNEQFF.

The rearrangement joins TRBV29-1 to TRBJ2-1, with D uncertain. Trimming removed 4 bases from V and 6 bases from J, with 16 bases in between. Germline CDR1 is SQVTM and CDR2 is ANQGSEA. The CDR3 length is 14 residues. The CDR3 region has the DNA TGCAGCGTTGTGGACCAGTGGGCTGGCAATGAGCAGTTCTTC. Encoded protein: CSVVDQWAGNEQFF.